The rows below give T cell receptor beta chains drawn from one sample of a study of T cell responses to AZD1222 COVID-19 vaccine. Measured with immunoSEQ multiplex PCR; TCRdb has only the in-frame clones, and not every one. The sample has tens of thousands of clones; 75% to 85% are singletons. This specimen consisted of peripheral blood, obtained 28 days after the second AZD1222 dose. Source of these receptors: an adult who received the AZD1222 COVID-19 vaccine. Each CDR3 is given with its conserved first and last residue. Fields, in order: CDR3 protein, CDR3 DNA, J gene, D gene, V gene, clone size. D genes are given only for firm matches. Not every row has a clone size; where given, it reads once, few, many or a size class.

cdr3_aa: CASSPIGEANYGYTF
cdr3_nt: TGTGCCAGCTCACCAATCGGGGAGGCTAACTATGGCTACACCTTC
j_call: TRBJ1-2
d_call: -
v_call: TRBV18
clone_size: -

cdr3_aa: CASSSRLAGGRDTQYF
cdr3_nt: TGTGCCAGCAGCTCCCGACTAGCGGGGGGGAGGGATACGCAGTATTTT
j_call: TRBJ2-3
d_call: TRBD2
v_call: TRBV7-6
clone_size: -

cdr3_aa: CASSQVDLVTYNEQFF
cdr3_nt: TGCGCCAGCAGCCAGGTGGATCTAGTAACGTATAATGAGCAGTTCTTC
j_call: TRBJ2-1
d_call: -
v_call: TRBV4-1
clone_size: -

cdr3_aa: CASSWTGTYGYTF
cdr3_nt: TGTGCCAGCAGTTGGACAGGGACCTATGGCTACACCTTC
j_call: TRBJ1-2
d_call: TRBD1
v_call: TRBV6-6
clone_size: -

cdr3_aa: CASSLDYEQYF
cdr3_nt: TGTGCCAGCAGCTTGGACTACGAGCAGTACTTC
j_call: TRBJ2-7
d_call: -
v_call: TRBV5-4
clone_size: -

cdr3_aa: CASSISRSREKLFF
cdr3_nt: TGTGCCAGTAGTATCTCTAGGTCCCGGGAAAAACTGTTTTTT
j_call: TRBJ1-4
d_call: -
v_call: TRBV19
clone_size: -

cdr3_aa: CASSLNSGGGETQYF
cdr3_nt: TGTGCCAGCAGCCTTAATAGCGGGGGAGGAGAGACCCAGTACTTC
j_call: TRBJ2-5
d_call: TRBD2
v_call: TRBV27
clone_size: once

cdr3_aa: CASSESVDQPQHF
cdr3_nt: TGCGCCAGCAGTGAGTCGGTGGATCAGCCCCAGCATTTT
j_call: TRBJ1-5
d_call: -
v_call: TRBV10-1
clone_size: -

cdr3_aa: CASSLNGGTVEKLFF
cdr3_nt: TGCGCCAGCAGCTTAAACGGGGGGACAGTTGAAAAACTGTTTTTT
j_call: TRBJ1-4
d_call: TRBD1
v_call: TRBV5-1
clone_size: -

cdr3_aa: CASSSLLAGGHEQFF
cdr3_nt: TGTGCCAGCAGCTCATTACTAGCGGGGGGGCATGAGCAGTTCTTC
j_call: TRBJ2-1
d_call: TRBD2
v_call: TRBV7-9
clone_size: -

cdr3_aa: CASSPASGGRGIYGYTF
cdr3_nt: TGTGCCAGCAGCCCAGCGTCCGGGGGCAGGGGCATATATGGCTACACCTTC
j_call: TRBJ1-2
d_call: -
v_call: TRBV9
clone_size: once

cdr3_aa: CASAGHTEAFF
cdr3_nt: TGTGCCAGCGCCGGACACACTGAAGCTTTCTTT
j_call: TRBJ1-1
d_call: -
v_call: TRBV6-5
clone_size: -

cdr3_aa: CASSPVMGAANEKLFF
cdr3_nt: TGTGCCAGCAGCCCCGTTATGGGGGCAGCTAATGAAAAACTGTTTTTT
j_call: TRBJ1-4
d_call: -
v_call: TRBV14
clone_size: -

cdr3_aa: CASSSDPRIHGYTF
cdr3_nt: TGTGCCAGCAGCTCCGACCCGAGGATACATGGCTACACCTTC
j_call: TRBJ1-2
d_call: -
v_call: TRBV2
clone_size: -

cdr3_aa: CASSPPAGQGTNEQYF
cdr3_nt: TGTGCCAGCTCACCCCCAGCGGGACAGGGAACTAACGAGCAGTACTTC
j_call: TRBJ2-7
d_call: TRBD1
v_call: TRBV18
clone_size: -

cdr3_aa: CSATQGPNTEAFF
cdr3_nt: TGCAGCGCTACACAGGGGCCGAACACTGAAGCTTTCTTT
j_call: TRBJ1-1
d_call: TRBD1
v_call: TRBV29-1
clone_size: few

cdr3_aa: CASSLEVGGGYTF
cdr3_nt: TGTGCCAGCAGCTTGGAGGTCGGGGGGGGCTACACCTTC
j_call: TRBJ1-2
d_call: -
v_call: TRBV5-4
clone_size: -

cdr3_aa: CASSEIFGTAPTDEKLFF
cdr3_nt: TGTGCCAGCAGTGAGATTTTCGGGACAGCACCCACCGATGAAAAACTGTTTTTT
j_call: TRBJ1-4
d_call: TRBD1
v_call: TRBV6-4
clone_size: once

cdr3_aa: CASSPDRGMDSPLHF
cdr3_nt: TGCGCCAGCAGCCCGGACAGGGGAATGGATTCACCCCTCCACTTT
j_call: TRBJ1-6
d_call: TRBD1
v_call: TRBV5-1
clone_size: -

cdr3_aa: CASSFEGGTEAFF
cdr3_nt: TGCGCCAGCAGCTTCGAGGGGGGCACTGAAGCTTTCTTT
j_call: TRBJ1-1
d_call: -
v_call: TRBV5-1
clone_size: once

cdr3_aa: CASMSPLAVATNEKLFF
cdr3_nt: TGTGCCAGTATGTCCCCATTGGCAGTTGCAACTAATGAAAAACTGTTTTTT
j_call: TRBJ1-4
d_call: -
v_call: TRBV19
clone_size: -

cdr3_aa: CASRQGADTQYF
cdr3_nt: TGTGCCAGCAGACAGGGGGCAGATACGCAGTATTTT
j_call: TRBJ2-3
d_call: TRBD1
v_call: TRBV12-3/TRBV12-4
clone_size: -

cdr3_aa: CASSRPGQGNYGYTF
cdr3_nt: TGTGCCAGCAGTAGGCCGGGACAGGGTAACTATGGCTACACCTTC
j_call: TRBJ1-2
d_call: TRBD1
v_call: TRBV25-1
clone_size: few

cdr3_aa: CASSTEPGHQNYSNQPQHF
cdr3_nt: TGTGCCAGTAGTACAGAGCCGGGACACCAAAATTATAGCAATCAGCCCCAGCATTTT
j_call: TRBJ1-5
d_call: -
v_call: TRBV19
clone_size: -

cdr3_aa: CASSPGGGDEKLFF
cdr3_nt: TGTGCCAGCAGCCCAGGGGGCGGCGATGAAAAACTGTTTTTT
j_call: TRBJ1-4
d_call: TRBD1
v_call: TRBV7-9
clone_size: -

cdr3_aa: CASSFLQGTNTGELFF
cdr3_nt: TGTGCCAGCAGTTTTCTGCAGGGGACGAACACCGGGGAGCTGTTTTTT
j_call: TRBJ2-2
d_call: -
v_call: TRBV27
clone_size: -

cdr3_aa: CAWSFDRAKDEKLFF
cdr3_nt: TGTGCCTGGAGTTTCGACAGGGCTAAAGATGAAAAACTGTTTTTT
j_call: TRBJ1-4
d_call: TRBD1
v_call: TRBV30
clone_size: -

cdr3_aa: CASSEEGKGQMNTEAFF
cdr3_nt: TGTGCCAGCAGTGAAGAAGGTAAGGGTCAGATGAACACTGAAGCTTTCTTT
j_call: TRBJ1-1
d_call: -
v_call: TRBV6-1
clone_size: once

cdr3_aa: CATRTWRQGLYEQYF
cdr3_nt: TGTGCCACCAGAACGTGGCGGCAAGGTCTGTACGAGCAGTACTTC
j_call: TRBJ2-7
d_call: -
v_call: TRBV5-4
clone_size: -

cdr3_aa: CASSARTGAKDYGYTF
cdr3_nt: TGTGCCAGCAGTGCTCGGACAGGGGCGAAGGACTATGGCTACACCTTC
j_call: TRBJ1-2
d_call: TRBD1
v_call: TRBV28
clone_size: -

cdr3_aa: CASSPTVGSAMNTEAFF
cdr3_nt: TGTGCCAGCTCACCGACCGTGGGTAGTGCCATGAACACTGAAGCTTTCTTT
j_call: TRBJ1-1
d_call: -
v_call: TRBV18
clone_size: -

cdr3_aa: CASSPTSGETQYF
cdr3_nt: TGTGCCAGCAGTCCCACTAGCGGGGAGACCCAGTACTTC
j_call: TRBJ2-5
d_call: TRBD2
v_call: TRBV12-3/TRBV12-4
clone_size: -

cdr3_aa: CASSVGLRDATDTQYF
cdr3_nt: TGTGCCAGCAGCGTGGGACTCAGGGACGCCACAGATACGCAGTATTTT
j_call: TRBJ2-3
d_call: -
v_call: TRBV9
clone_size: -

cdr3_aa: CASSTAGTHQPQHF
cdr3_nt: TGTGCCAGCAGCACCGCAGGGACCCATCAGCCCCAGCATTTT
j_call: TRBJ1-5
d_call: -
v_call: TRBV5-8
clone_size: -

cdr3_aa: CASSQNGGEQETQYF
cdr3_nt: TGTGCCAGCAGCCAAAACGGGGGGGAGCAAGAGACCCAGTACTTC
j_call: TRBJ2-5
d_call: TRBD2
v_call: TRBV4-2
clone_size: -